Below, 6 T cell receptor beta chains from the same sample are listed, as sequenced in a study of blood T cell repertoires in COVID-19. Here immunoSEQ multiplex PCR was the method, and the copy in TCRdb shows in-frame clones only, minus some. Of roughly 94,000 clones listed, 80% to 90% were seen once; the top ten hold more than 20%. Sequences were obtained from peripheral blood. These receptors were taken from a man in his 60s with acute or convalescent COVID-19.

The CDR3 region is CASSILGQGPYNEQFF. CDR3 DNA: TGTGCCAGTAGTATTCTCGGGCAGGGCCCCTACAATGAGCAGTTCTTC. This chain connects TRBV19 to TRBJ2-1, with D perhaps matching TRBD1 (5 bases). CDR3 length: 16 residues. With 3 bases removed from V and 2 bases from J, the gap between germline ends came to 14 bases. The V gene's germline CDR1 is LNHDA and CDR2 SQIVND (reference sequence).

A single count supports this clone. The CDR3 DNA is TGCAGCGTTCCCGGGATCCAATATCAGCCCCAGCATTTT. Translated, it gives CSVPGIQYQPQHF. The chain uses TRBV29-1 and TRBJ1-5; D is uncertain. The V gene lost 5 bases and the J gene lost 5 bases, with 13 bases spanning the gap. The CDR3 is 13 residues long. Germline CDR1 is SQVTM and CDR2 is ANQGSEA.

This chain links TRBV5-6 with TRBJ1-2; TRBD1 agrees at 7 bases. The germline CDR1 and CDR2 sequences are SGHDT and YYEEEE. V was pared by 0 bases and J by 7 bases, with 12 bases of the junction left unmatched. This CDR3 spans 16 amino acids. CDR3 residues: CASSLAHRGPAAGYTF. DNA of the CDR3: TGTGCCAGCAGCTTGGCACACAGGGGCCCGGCGGCTGGCTACACCTTC.

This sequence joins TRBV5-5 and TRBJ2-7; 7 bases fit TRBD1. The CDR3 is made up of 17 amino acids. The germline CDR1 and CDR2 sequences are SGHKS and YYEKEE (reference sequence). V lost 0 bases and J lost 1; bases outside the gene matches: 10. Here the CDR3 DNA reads TGTGCCAGCAGCTTGGGTTTGGAGACAGGGCTGTCCTACGAGCAGTACGTC. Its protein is CASSLGLETGLSYEQYV.

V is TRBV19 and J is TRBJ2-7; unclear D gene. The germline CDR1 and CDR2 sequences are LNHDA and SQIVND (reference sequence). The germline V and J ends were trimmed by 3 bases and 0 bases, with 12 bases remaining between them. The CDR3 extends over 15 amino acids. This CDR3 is CASSISATDSYEQYF. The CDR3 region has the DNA TGTGCCAGTAGTATCTCTGCTACCGACTCCTACGAGCAGTACTTC. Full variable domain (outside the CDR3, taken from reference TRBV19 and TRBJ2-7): DGGITQSPKYLFRKEGQNVTLSCEQNLNHDAMYWYRQDPGQGLRLIYYSQIVNDFQKGDIAEGYSVSREKKESFPLTVTSAQKNPTAFYLCASSISATDSYEQYFGPGTRLTVT.

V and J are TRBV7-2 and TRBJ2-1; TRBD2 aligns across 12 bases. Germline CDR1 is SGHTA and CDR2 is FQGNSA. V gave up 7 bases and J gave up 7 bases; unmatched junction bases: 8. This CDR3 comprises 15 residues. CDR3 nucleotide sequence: TGTGCCAGCACCTCTGAGACTAGCGGGGGAAATGAGCAGTTCTTC. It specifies CASTSETSGGNEQFF.